The TCR beta chain described here comes from a study of cytomegalovirus exposure and HLA in healthy donors. Concerning this clone: Antigen unknown.

Study-wide results and caveats: Fewer N-insertions than the roughly 700-donor mean were reportedly shown by an Asian-associated ancestry cluster in a later analysis.

Germline loops: CDR1 SGHRS, CDR2 YFSETQ. There are 17 residues in the CDR3. Trimming took off 4 bases at V and 0 bases at J, with 14 bases between the two ends. All the people who gave samples were healthy bone marrow donors. The PCR used 60 Vbeta and 13 Jbeta primers. This table comes from immunoSEQ multiplex PCR, and its TCRdb copy is limited to in-frame clones, with some not included. The sample lists roughly 190,000 clones; 65% to 85% were seen once. J is TRBJ2-6 and V is TRBV5-1, with TRBD2 as a possible D gene (5 bases). Sequenced material: PBMCs. This receptor was taken from a man between 35 and 55 years old in good health and CMV-seropositive. The CDR3 loop reads CASSLRSGDSGANVLTF. In nucleotides, the CDR3 is TGCGCCAGCAGCCTCCGGTCCGGGGACTCTGGGGCCAACGTCCTGACTTTC.